A single sample is the source of the 20 T cell receptor beta chains below, sequenced in a study of T cell changes during pregnancy in multiple sclerosis. Sequenced by immunoSEQ multiplex PCR; TCRdb stores in-frame clones only, minus some. The profile covers 20,000 to 25,000 clones, with roughly 89% appearing a single time and around 0.67% taken by the ten largest. Sequenced here: CD4+ T cells from peripheral blood mononuclear cells, sampled in the third trimester of pregnancy. These receptors came from a female donor in good health, enrolled as a control in a pregnancy study.

The V gene is TRBV4-1, the J gene TRBJ1-6; possibly TRBD1 for D (5 bases). Germline V gene lookup returns CDR1 MGHRA and CDR2 YSYEKL. Trimming shortened V by 0 bases and J by 9 bases, and 12 bases separated the two germline ends. The CDR3 is 15 amino acids. The CDR3 loop reads CASSQDGQGSSPLHF. The CDR3 DNA reads as TGCGCCAGCAGCCAAGATGGCCAGGGAAGTTCACCCCTCCACTTT.

The chain has TRBV25-1 and TRBJ1-3; D remains unclear. From germline, CDR1 is MGHDK and CDR2 SYGVNS. V was cut by 1 base and J by 7 bases, with 8 bases left in between. The CDR3 loop spans 13 amino acids. The CDR3, as DNA: TGTGCCAGCAGTGAATTTGGGAGCAACACCATATATTTT. Protein sequence: CASSEFGSNTIYF.

The genes are TRBV7-2 and TRBJ2-1; 8 bases match TRBD1. This CDR3 region has 15 residues. CDR1 and CDR2 (germline): SGHTA, FQGNSA. The trim removed 0 bases at V and 3 bases at J, leaving 1 base unmatched. CDR3 nucleotide sequence: TGTGCCAGCAGCTTAGCCAGGGGGCTCTACAATGAGCAGTTCTTC. This sequence encodes CASSLARGLYNEQFF.

This chain links TRBV28 with TRBJ1-2; 8 bases align to TRBD1. The V gene's germline CDR1 is MDHEN and CDR2 SYDVKM. Unmatched junction bases numbered 9, after V lost 5 bases and J lost 4 bases. The CDR3 has 15 amino acids. CDR3 in DNA: TGTGCCAGCAGTCCCCCCGGGACAGGAACCTATGGCTACACCTTC. This gives the protein CASSPPGTGTYGYTF.

The sample holds a few counts of this clone. J is TRBJ2-2 and V is TRBV6-4, with D possibly TRBD2 on 6 matching bases. Germline lookup yields CDR1 MRHNA and CDR2 SNTAGT. CDR3 length: 14 amino acids. V was trimmed by 2 bases and J by 3 bases, leaving 7 bases between them. CDR3 in DNA: TGTGCCAGCAGTGACGGGGGGTACACCGGGGAGCTGTTTTTT. Its translation is CASSDGGYTGELFF.

The chain has TRBV6-1 and TRBJ2-3; 9 bases agree with TRBD1. After removal of 6 bases from V and 2 bases from J, the junction contained 6 bases not matched to a gene. The germline gives CDR1 MNHNS, CDR2 SASEGT. This CDR3 region has 15 residues. The chain's CDR3 is CASSQDRGVTDTQYF. In nucleotides, the CDR3 is TGTGCCAGCAGCCAGGACAGGGGAGTCACAGATACGCAGTATTTT.

This sequence joins TRBV18 and TRBJ1-2; D gene ambiguous. The CDR3 is 16 residues long. V was trimmed by 0 bases and J by 6 bases, leaving 17 bases between them. CDR1 KGHSH and CDR2 LQKENI come from the germline V gene. This CDR3 reads CASSPPGRLERDGYTF. The CDR3 DNA reads TGTGCCAGCTCACCACCGGGCAGATTAGAGAGAGATGGCTACACCTTC.

V is TRBV4-1 and J is TRBJ2-6; weak D call: TRBD2 (6 bases). This CDR3 has 17 amino acids. CDR1 MGHRA and CDR2 YSYEKL come from the germline V gene. Trimming took off 3 bases at V and 0 bases at J, with 12 bases between the two ends. CDR3 sequence reads: CASSHGAGFSGANVLTF. The CDR3 bases are TGCGCCAGCAGCCATGGGGCGGGGTTCTCTGGGGCCAACGTCCTGACTTTC.

The rearrangement links TRBV28 to TRBJ2-7; 9 bases are shared with TRBD1. Germline CDR1 is MDHEN and CDR2 is SYDVKM. This CDR3 comprises 12 residues. Here the CDR3 reads CAASDRGYEQYF. The CDR3 nucleotides are TGTGCTGCCTCGGACAGGGGCTACGAGCAGTACTTC.

J is TRBJ1-5 and V is TRBV6-1; D remains ambiguous. The germline CDR1 and CDR2 sequences are MNHNS and SASEGT. The V end lost 1 base, the J end lost 3 bases, and 10 bases lay between the germline ends. The CDR3 runs to 15 residues. The CDR3 protein is CASSEGWAINQPQHF. The CDR3 DNA is TGTGCCAGCAGTGAAGGATGGGCGATCAATCAGCCCCAGCATTTT.

The V gene is TRBV7-2, the J gene TRBJ2-4; D is possibly TRBD1 (8 bases). V dropped 2 bases and J dropped 1 base, with 21 bases sitting between them. The CDR3 totals 19 residues. CDR1 and CDR2 from the germline V gene are SGHTA and FQGNSA. The CDR3 loop is CASSLTPRGRGGAKNIQYF. The CDR3 DNA follows: TGTGCCAGCAGCTTAACCCCCAGGGGGCGCGGGGGTGCCAAAAACATTCAGTACTTC.

The V gene is TRBV27, the J gene TRBJ1-5; 9 bases agree with TRBD1. Germline CDR1 MNHEY, CDR2 SMNVEV (reference sequence). Trimming cost V 4 bases and J 5 bases; bases outside gene matches: 3. This CDR3 contains 14 residues. CDR3 protein: CASSYRGHDQPQHF. The DNA of the CDR3 is TGTGCCAGCAGTTACAGGGGGCATGATCAGCCCCAGCATTTT.

The V and J genes are TRBV9 and TRBJ1-6, with D possibly matching TRBD1 (5 bases). The CDR3 sequence is 14 residues long. Trimming cost V 4 bases and J 7 bases, with 12 bases left between them. Germline loops: CDR1 SGDLS, CDR2 YYNGEE. As DNA, the CDR3 is TGTGCCAGCAGCACCCAGGGTCAGAATTCACCCCTCCACTTT. As protein: CASSTQGQNSPLHF. Full variable domain (outside the CDR3, taken from reference TRBV9 and TRBJ1-6): DSGVTQTPKHLITATGQRVTLRCSPRSGDLSVYWYQQSLDQGLQFLIQYYNGEERAKGNILERFSAQQFPDLHSELNLSSLELGDSALYFCASSTQGQNSPLHFGNGTRLTVT.

The chain couples TRBV5-6 to TRBJ1-4; D gene ambiguous. The V end lost 1 base, the J end lost 8 bases, and 15 bases lay between the germline ends. The length of the CDR3 is 15 residues. CDR1 and CDR2 from the germline V gene are SGHDT and YYEEEE. The CDR3, as DNA: TGTGCCAGCAGCTTGCCTGGGAGGGTAGGCGAAAAACTGTTTTTT. The encoded protein is CASSLPGRVGEKLFF. Full variable domain (remainder filled in from reference TRBV5-6 and TRBJ1-4): DAGVTQSPTHLIKTRGQQVTLRCSPKSGHDTVSWYQQALGQGPQFIFQYYEEEERQRGNFPDRFSGHQFPNYSSELNVNALLLGDSALYLCASSLPGRVGEKLFFGSGTQLSVL.

The genes are TRBV7-8 and TRBJ2-4; possible D gene TRBD2, 7 bases. This CDR3 comprises 19 residues. Trimming took 1 base from V and 0 from J, leaving 19 bases between them. Per the germline V gene, CDR1 is SGHVS and CDR2 is FQNEAQ. In DNA, the CDR3 is TGTGCCAGCAGCTTAGAGGCTTTACAGGGAGGGGTAGCCAAAAACATTCAGTACTTC. Translating it yields CASSLEALQGGVAKNIQYF.

This clone was observed once. The CDR3, as DNA: TGCGCCAGCAGTGAGTCGAGGGCTAGCGGGACCTACGAGCAGTACTTC. This sequence encodes CASSESRASGTYEQYF. The chain has TRBV10-1 and TRBJ2-7; 9 bases match TRBD2. CDR3 length equals 16 residues. Germline CDR1 WNHNN, CDR2 SYGVQD (reference sequence). The ends lost 0 bases at V and 2 bases at J; junction bases unmatched: 5.

This chain uses TRBV9 with TRBJ1-2, with 7 bases fitting TRBD1. After removal of 3 bases from V and 2 bases from J, the junction contained 4 bases not matched to a gene. In germline, CDR1 is SGDLS, CDR2 YYNGEE. The CDR3 runs 14 residues. The CDR3 here is CASSASTGNYGYTF. Here the CDR3 DNA reads TGTGCCAGCAGCGCCTCGACAGGGAACTATGGCTACACCTTC.

The chain links TRBV6-5 to TRBJ1-3, with D uncertain. Germline CDR1 reads MNHEY; CDR2 reads SVGAGI. The germline V and J ends were trimmed by 0 bases and 1 base, with 10 bases remaining between them. The CDR3 sequence is 16 residues long. The CDR3 is CASSYSKGASGNTIYF. The DNA for the CDR3 is TGTGCCAGCAGTTACTCAAAAGGAGCTTCTGGAAACACCATATATTTT.

The CDR3 DNA reads as TGTGCCAGCTCACCAAATGGTCAGGGGAACACTGAAGCTTTCTTT. Translating gives CASSPNGQGNTEAFF. V gene TRBV18 combines with J gene TRBJ1-1, with a possible D match to TRBD1 (5 bases). Germline CDR1 reads KGHSH; CDR2 reads LQKENI. CDR3 size: 15 residues. Trimming stripped 2 bases from V and 1 base from J, with 11 bases between.

The chain links TRBV9 to TRBJ1-3; D is unresolved. V gave up 4 bases and J gave up 4 bases, with 15 bases separating them. The CDR3 loop spans 15 amino acids. Germline V gene sequence: CDR1 SGDLS, CDR2 YYNGEE. The CDR3 protein is CASSLQTQVGNTIYF. For the CDR3, the DNA is TGTGCCAGCAGCCTCCAGACGCAGGTGGGAAACACCATATATTTT.